This entry is about one T cell receptor (beta chain). Antigen unknown. The junction had 8 bases not matched to a gene; V was cut back by 6 bases and J by 7 bases. The CDR3 length is 14 residues. Germline V lookup: CDR1 DFQATT, CDR2 SNEGSKA (reference sequence). This entry comes from a study of vaccination and CD4 T cells after COVID-19. Study-level background: Each participant was administered two doses of a vaccine, which was either BNT162b2 or mRNA-1273. Cellular stimulation was performed using overlapping spike peptides derived from SARS-CoV-2, HCoV-NL63, HCoV-OC43 and HCoV-229E.

Described treatment: approximately nine-day PBMC culture with coronavirus spike peptide pools or control peptides (ViraFEST assay). Cultures of PBMCs, approximately 2 million per well, were set up with about 10 IU/ml IL-2 and around 9.9 ug/ml peptide pools. Sequencing of cultured CD4+ T cell DNA used the Oncomine TCR Beta short-read assay. TCRdb re-derived calls from the PCR reads in MiXCR, one entry per CDR3 protein. Altogether about 19,000 distinct CDR3 sequences are present, around 50% being singletons, with the ten largest covering 10%. The chain has TRBV20-1 and TRBJ1-4; 10 nucleotides line up with TRBD1. The TCR comes from a human donor who had recovered from COVID-19. Sequencing was performed on CD4+ T cells from blood, cultured in vitro, taken before SARS-CoV-2 vaccination. The DNA for the CDR3 is TGCAGTGCGGGGAGACAGGGGGCGAGTGAAAAACTGTTTTTT. Translating gives CSAGRQGASEKLFF.